The source of this T cell receptor (beta chain) is a study of blood T cell repertoires in COVID-19. The wider study: Sources were T cells, B-cell-depleted T cells, or PBMCs; the material itself was cDNA or gDNA.

For this clone: Distinct nucleotide sequences in the sample also encode this CDR3.

The CDR3 has 12 residues. The ends were cut back, 6 bases at V and 3 bases at J, with 9 bases in the middle. Germline values: CDR1 LGHDT, CDR2 YNNKEL (reference sequence). The data were produced by immunoSEQ multiplex PCR, yet TCRdb's version contains in-frame clones alone and is incomplete. The table has 150,000 to 200,000 clones, around 80% seen once. Sequencing was carried out using peripheral blood. This receptor was taken from a human donor with acute or convalescent COVID-19. The donor label of this sample is uncertain. The chain employs TRBV3-1 (or the pseudogene TRBV3-2) and TRBJ2-7; tentative D call: TRBD2 (6 bases). In nucleotides, the CDR3 is TGTGCCAGCAGTCGGGACTTCTACGAGCAGTACTTC. Amino acids: CASSRDFYEQYF.